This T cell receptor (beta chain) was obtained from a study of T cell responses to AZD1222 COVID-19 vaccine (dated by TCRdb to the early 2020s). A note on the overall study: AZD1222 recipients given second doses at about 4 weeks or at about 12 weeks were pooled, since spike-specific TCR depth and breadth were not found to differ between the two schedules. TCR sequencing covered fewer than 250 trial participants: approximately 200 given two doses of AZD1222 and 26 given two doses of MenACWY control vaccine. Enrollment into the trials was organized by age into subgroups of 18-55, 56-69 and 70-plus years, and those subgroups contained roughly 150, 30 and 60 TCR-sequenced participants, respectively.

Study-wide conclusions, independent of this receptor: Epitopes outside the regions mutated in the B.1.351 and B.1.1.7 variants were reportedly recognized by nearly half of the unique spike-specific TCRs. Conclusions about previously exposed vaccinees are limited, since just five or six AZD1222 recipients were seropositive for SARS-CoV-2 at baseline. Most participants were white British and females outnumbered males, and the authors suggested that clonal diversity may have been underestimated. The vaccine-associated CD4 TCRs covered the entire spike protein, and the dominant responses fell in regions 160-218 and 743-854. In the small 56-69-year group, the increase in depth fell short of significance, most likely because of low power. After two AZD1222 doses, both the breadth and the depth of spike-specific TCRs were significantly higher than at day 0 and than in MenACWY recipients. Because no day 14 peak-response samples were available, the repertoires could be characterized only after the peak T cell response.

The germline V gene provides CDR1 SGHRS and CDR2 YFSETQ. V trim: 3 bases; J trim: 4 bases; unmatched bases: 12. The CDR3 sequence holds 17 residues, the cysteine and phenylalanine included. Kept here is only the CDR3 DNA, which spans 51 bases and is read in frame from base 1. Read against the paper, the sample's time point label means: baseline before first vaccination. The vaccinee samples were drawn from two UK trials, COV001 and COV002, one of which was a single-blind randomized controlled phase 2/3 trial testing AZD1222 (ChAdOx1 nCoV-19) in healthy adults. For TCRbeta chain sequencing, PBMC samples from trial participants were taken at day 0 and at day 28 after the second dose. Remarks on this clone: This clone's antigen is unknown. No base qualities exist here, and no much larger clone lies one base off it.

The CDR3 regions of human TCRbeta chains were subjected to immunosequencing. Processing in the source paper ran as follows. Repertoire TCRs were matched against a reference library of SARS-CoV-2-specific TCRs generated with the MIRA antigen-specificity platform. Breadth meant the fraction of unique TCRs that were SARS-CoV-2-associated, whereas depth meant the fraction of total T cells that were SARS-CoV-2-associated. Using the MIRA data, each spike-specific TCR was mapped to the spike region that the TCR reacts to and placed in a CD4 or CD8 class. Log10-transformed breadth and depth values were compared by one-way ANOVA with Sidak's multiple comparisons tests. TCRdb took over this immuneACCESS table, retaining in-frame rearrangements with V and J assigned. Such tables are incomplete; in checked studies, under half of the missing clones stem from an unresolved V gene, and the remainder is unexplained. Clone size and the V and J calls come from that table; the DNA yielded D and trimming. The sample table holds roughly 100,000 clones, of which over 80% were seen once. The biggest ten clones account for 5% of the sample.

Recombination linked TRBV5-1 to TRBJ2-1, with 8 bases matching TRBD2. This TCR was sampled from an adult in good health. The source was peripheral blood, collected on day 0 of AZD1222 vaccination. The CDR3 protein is CASSSRTRGGPYNEQFF. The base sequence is TGCGCCAGCAGCTCACGGACCCGCGGGGGGCCTTACAATGAGCAGTTCTTC.